Listed below are T cell receptor beta chains from one sample, sequenced in a study of chemoradiotherapy in HPV16-positive cancers. Here immunoSEQ multiplex PCR was the method, and the copy in TCRdb shows in-frame clones only, minus some. The table shows 9,000 to 15,000 clones, with about 77% occurring only once. The specimen was taken from a patient who underwent chemoradiotherapy. The receptors come from a human donor with HPV-associated anogenital cancer. CDR3s include the opening cysteine and the closing phenylalanine or tryptophan. Each record gives: J gene, D gene, V gene, clone size, CDR3 protein, CDR3 DNA. D genes are given only for firm matches. The size field is filled for only some rows; it gives once, few, many or a size class.

j_call: TRBJ2-2
d_call: -
v_call: TRBV6-1
clone_size: -
cdr3_aa: CASSSDRRNTGELFF
cdr3_nt: TGTGCCAGCAGCTCAGACAGGAGGAACACCGGGGAGCTGTTTTTT

j_call: TRBJ2-7
d_call: -
v_call: TRBV7-8
clone_size: -
cdr3_aa: CASSLAMGSIYEQYF
cdr3_nt: TGTGCCAGCAGCTTAGCGATGGGTTCCATCTACGAGCAGTACTTC

j_call: TRBJ2-2
d_call: -
v_call: TRBV5-1
clone_size: few
cdr3_aa: CASSGNRDGELFF
cdr3_nt: TGCGCCAGCAGCGGTAACAGGGACGGGGAGCTGTTTTTT

j_call: TRBJ1-1
d_call: -
v_call: TRBV4-1
clone_size: -
cdr3_aa: CASSHGLGDNTEAFF
cdr3_nt: TGCGCCAGCAGCCACGGTCTTGGGGATAACACTGAAGCTTTCTTT

j_call: TRBJ1-1
d_call: -
v_call: TRBV11-3
clone_size: -
cdr3_aa: CASSLMGGNTEAFF
cdr3_nt: TGTGCCAGCAGCTTGATGGGAGGGAACACTGAAGCTTTCTTT

j_call: TRBJ1-1
d_call: -
v_call: TRBV29-1
clone_size: -
cdr3_aa: CSVNTEAFF
cdr3_nt: TGCAGCGTAAACACTGAAGCTTTCTTT

j_call: TRBJ2-3
d_call: -
v_call: TRBV2
clone_size: few
cdr3_aa: CASSEWFSTDTQYF
cdr3_nt: TGTGCCAGCAGTGAATGGTTTAGCACAGATACGCAGTATTTT

j_call: TRBJ2-1
d_call: TRBD2
v_call: TRBV5-6
clone_size: -
cdr3_aa: CASSLFSGEGNEQFF
cdr3_nt: TGTGCCAGCAGCTTGTTTAGCGGGGAGGGAAATGAGCAGTTCTTC

j_call: TRBJ2-1
d_call: -
v_call: TRBV2
clone_size: -
cdr3_aa: CASYPELGLDNEQFF
cdr3_nt: TGTGCCAGCTACCCCGAGCTAGGTCTTGACAATGAGCAGTTCTTC

j_call: TRBJ2-2
d_call: -
v_call: TRBV6-5
clone_size: -
cdr3_aa: CASSYLDKRGSRELFF
cdr3_nt: TGTGCCAGCAGTTACCTGGACAAGAGGGGCTCCCGGGAGCTGTTTTTT

j_call: TRBJ1-2
d_call: -
v_call: TRBV5-6
clone_size: few
cdr3_aa: CASSPQGYGYTF
cdr3_nt: TGTGCCAGCAGCCCTCAGGGCTATGGCTACACCTTC

j_call: TRBJ2-2
d_call: TRBD1
v_call: TRBV4-1
clone_size: -
cdr3_aa: CASSPWTGGGSTGELFF
cdr3_nt: TGCGCCAGCAGCCCTTGGACAGGGGGCGGCTCCACCGGGGAGCTGTTTTTT

j_call: TRBJ2-7
d_call: TRBD1
v_call: TRBV27
clone_size: -
cdr3_aa: CASSFLDRVNEQYF
cdr3_nt: TGTGCCAGCAGTTTTTTGGACAGGGTGAACGAGCAGTACTTC

j_call: TRBJ2-1
d_call: -
v_call: TRBV5-6
clone_size: -
cdr3_aa: CASSLEPTSSYNEQFF
cdr3_nt: TGTGCCAGCAGCTTGGAACCGACGAGCTCCTACAATGAGCAGTTCTTC

j_call: TRBJ2-3
d_call: -
v_call: TRBV7-9
clone_size: -
cdr3_aa: CASSPKGPDTQYF
cdr3_nt: TGTGCCAGCAGCCCCAAGGGGCCAGATACGCAGTATTTT

j_call: TRBJ2-7
d_call: TRBD2
v_call: TRBV7-2
clone_size: -
cdr3_aa: CASSPGGPNEQYF
cdr3_nt: TGTGCCAGCAGCCCGGGGGGGCCCAACGAGCAGTACTTC

j_call: TRBJ1-3
d_call: TRBD1
v_call: TRBV9
clone_size: -
cdr3_aa: CASSVAGGGQAISGNTIYF
cdr3_nt: TGTGCCAGCAGCGTAGCTGGGGGGGGACAGGCGATCTCTGGAAACACCATATATTTT

j_call: TRBJ2-7
d_call: -
v_call: TRBV7-2
clone_size: -
cdr3_aa: CASSLRGGDNYEQYF
cdr3_nt: TGTGCCAGCAGCTTAAGAGGGGGGGACAACTACGAGCAGTACTTC

j_call: TRBJ2-1
d_call: -
v_call: TRBV5-1
clone_size: -
cdr3_aa: CASSLGRAGEQFF
cdr3_nt: TGCGCCAGCAGCTTGGGACGGGCGGGGGAGCAGTTCTTC

j_call: TRBJ2-7
d_call: TRBD1
v_call: TRBV11-2
clone_size: -
cdr3_aa: CASSLDHGTDNEQYF
cdr3_nt: TGTGCCAGCAGCTTAGATCATGGGACAGACAACGAGCAGTACTTC

j_call: TRBJ1-5
d_call: -
v_call: TRBV6-1
clone_size: -
cdr3_aa: CASSEWFNQPQHF
cdr3_nt: TGTGCCAGCAGTGAATGGTTCAATCAGCCCCAGCATTTT